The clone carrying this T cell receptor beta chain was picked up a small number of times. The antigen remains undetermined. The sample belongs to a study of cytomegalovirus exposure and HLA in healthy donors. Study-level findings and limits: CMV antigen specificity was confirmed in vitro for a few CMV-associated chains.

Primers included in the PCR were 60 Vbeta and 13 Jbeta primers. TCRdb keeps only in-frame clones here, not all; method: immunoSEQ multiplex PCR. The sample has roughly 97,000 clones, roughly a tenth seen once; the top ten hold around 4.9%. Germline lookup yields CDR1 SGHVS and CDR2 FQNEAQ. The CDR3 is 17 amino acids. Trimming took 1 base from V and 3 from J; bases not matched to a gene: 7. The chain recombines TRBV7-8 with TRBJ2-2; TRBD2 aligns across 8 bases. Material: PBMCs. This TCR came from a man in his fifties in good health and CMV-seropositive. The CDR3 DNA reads TGTGCCAGCAGCTTAGAAGGTAGCGGGATTTACACCGGGGAGCTGTTTTTT. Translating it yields CASSLEGSGIYTGELFF. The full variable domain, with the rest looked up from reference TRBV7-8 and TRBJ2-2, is GAGVSQSPRYKVAKRGQDVALRCDPISGHVSLFWYQQALGQGPEFLTYFQNEAQLDKSGLPSDRFFAERPEGSVSTLKIQRTQQEDSAVYLCASSLEGSGIYTGELFFGEGSRLTVL.